Presented here are 31 T cell receptor beta chains from one specimen sequenced in a study of blood T cells in healthy people across ages. Alongside a J-beta primer mix, a sample-barcoded 5' primer served in a second PCR lasting about 7 to 12 cycles. TCRdb re-derived calls from the 5' RACE reads in MiXCR, one entry per CDR3 protein. Among under 1 million distinct CDR3 sequences listed, under 45% were seen once. Sequenced: blood. The receptors were gathered from a man in his 60s in good health.

The sample holds a few counts of this clonotype. The CDR3 DNA is TGTGCCAGCAGTTTCCCTGGGACTAACTACGAGCAGTACTTC. Translating gives CASSFPGTNYEQYF. V gene TRBV28 combines with J gene TRBJ2-7; TRBD2 matches 7 bases. Trimming took 3 bases from V and 3 from J; bases not matched to a gene: 5. CDR1 is MDHEN and CDR2 is SYDVKM in the germline V gene. The CDR3 sequence is 14 residues long.

Comment on this clonotype: One end of the junction does not line up with germline, which may come from a read error. This rearrangement joins TRBV7-7 to TRBJ2-1; D is perhaps TRBD2 (6 bases). Germline assignment: CDR1 SSHAT and CDR2 FNYEAQ (reference sequence). The CDR3 loop spans 13 amino acids. The CDR3 here is CASSVSGVGEQFF. In nucleotides, the CDR3 is TGTGCTAGCAGCGTTAGCGGTGTTGGTGAGCAGTTCTTC.

Turning to this clonotype: A much larger clonotype is one base distant, so this may be a read error. The rearrangement joins TRBV5-1 to TRBJ2-5; D not resolved. CDR3 length equals 13 residues. Germline loops: CDR1 SGHRS, CDR2 YFSETQ. V dropped 0 bases and J dropped 11 bases, with 14 bases sitting between them. The CDR3 sequence: CASSLGQRSEQYF. CDR3 nucleotides: TGCGCCAGCAGCTTGGGGCAGCGCAGTGAGCAGTACTTC.

The genes are TRBV6-1 and TRBJ2-4, with unresolved D. Between the trimmed V and J ends, which lost 3 bases and 13 bases, there was a span of 22 bases. The CDR3 consists of 15 residues. Germline CDR1 is MNHNS and CDR2 is SASEGT. DNA of the CDR3: TGTGCCAGCAGTGAGTACAACTCGCCGTCCTTGGAGCAGTACTTC. Protein product: CASSEYNSPSLEQYF.

This clonotype came up a few times. The chain employs TRBV7-6 and TRBJ1-1, with no clear D. There are 13 residues in the CDR3. Germline V gene lookup returns CDR1 SGHVS and CDR2 FNYEAQ. Trimming removed 8 bases at V and 1 base at J, with 11 bases between. The CDR3 nucleotides are TGTGCCAGCTCACCAGGAGCGAACACTGAAGCTTTCTTT. Encoded protein: CASSPGANTEAFF.

In this sample, this clonotype turned up a few times. The chain uses TRBV27 and TRBJ1-2; possible D gene TRBD1, 5 bases. This CDR3 spans 14 amino acids. The V gene's germline CDR1 is MNHEY and CDR2 SMNVEV (reference sequence). Trimming left V 4 bases short and J 4 bases short, with 13 bases between. The CDR3 bases are TGTGCCAGCAGTTCAAATCAGGGAGTCTATGGCTACACCTTC. It translates to CASSSNQGVYGYTF.

The chain uses TRBV6-2 or TRBV6-3 and TRBJ2-7; 9 positions agree with TRBD1. Gene TRBJ2-5 matches the end of the DNA better, so the J call may be wrong. This CDR3 has 16 residues. Per the germline V gene, CDR1 is MNHEY and CDR2 is SVGEGT. CDR3 bases: TGTGCCAGCAGTTCAGTGGGACAGGGCATCCGAGAGACCCAGTACTTC. Its protein is CASSSVGQGIRETQYF.

DNA for the CDR3: TGCGCCAGCAAACTTACTAGCGGGGGGTTCAATGAGCAGTTCTTC. Its protein product is CASKLTSGGFNEQFF. The chain uses TRBV5-1 and TRBJ2-1, with 12 bases fitting TRBD2. The CDR3 consists of 15 residues. V trimming: 6 bases; J trimming: 6 bases; junction bases outside the gene matches: 7. CDR1 is SGHRS, CDR2 YFSETQ, per germline.

Comment on this clonotype: Just one base apart from a much larger clone, this may be a read error. The chain has TRBV4-1 and TRBJ2-5; 8 nucleotides match TRBD1. After removal of 3 bases from V and 11 bases from J, the junction contained 17 bases not matched to a gene. The V gene's germline CDR1 is MGHRA and CDR2 YSYEKL. This CDR3 is built from 16 residues. The CDR3: CASSHLSDRVGNEQYF. Written as DNA, the CDR3 is TGCGCCAGCAGCCATCTTTCGGACAGGGTGGGGAATGAGCAGTACTTC.

Only a few counts were recorded for this clonotype. This chain connects TRBV5-1 to TRBJ1-2; D gene ambiguous. Between the trimmed V and J ends, which lost 0 bases and 0 bases, there was a span of 9 bases. Germline CDR1 and CDR2: SGHRS and YFSETQ. This CDR3 comprises 15 residues. The CDR3: CASSLGWGTNYGYTF. CDR3 DNA: TGCGCCAGCAGCTTGGGGTGGGGAACTAACTATGGCTACACCTTC.

V usage is TRBV20-1 and J usage is TRBJ2-3; the D is unclear. The ends were cut back, 1 base at V and 2 bases at J, with 4 bases in the middle. CDR1 DFQATT and CDR2 SNEGSKA come from the germline V gene (reference sequence). This CDR3 has 12 residues. DNA for the CDR3: TGCAGTGCTAGAGTGATCACAGATACGCAGTATTTT. This sequence encodes CSARVITDTQYF.

This clonotype showed up just a few times. The chain has TRBV20-1 and TRBJ1-2, with TRBD1 matching 10 bases. Germline assignment: CDR1 DFQATT and CDR2 SNEGSKA (reference sequence). V shed 4 bases, J shed 0 bases, and the junction held 2 bases outside the gene matches. The CDR3 covers 14 residues. The CDR3 nucleotides are TGCAGTGCTACCGGGACAGGGGCTAACTATGGCTACACCTTC. Its translation is CSATGTGANYGYTF.

The rearrangement joins TRBV10-3 to TRBJ1-2, with 9 bases identical to TRBD1. The CDR3 runs to 14 residues. V shed 1 base and J 8 bases; nucleotides not matched to a gene: 5. Germline lookup yields CDR1 ENHRY and CDR2 SYGVKD. The CDR3 reads CAISELTGGGGYTF. The DNA of the CDR3 is TGTGCCATCAGTGAGTTAACAGGGGGCGGCGGCTACACCTTC.

This clonotype was seen more than once but under ten times. The chain joins TRBV10-2 to TRBJ2-7, with D maybe TRBD2 (6 bases). The CDR3 covers 12 residues. Trimming pared 2 bases from V and 7 bases from J, leaving 9 bases between. Germline loops: CDR1 WSHSY, CDR2 SAAADI. The DNA for the CDR3 is TGCGCCAGCAGTGAGGGGGCGGGGGAGCAGTACTTC. Protein product: CASSEGAGEQYF.

The sample holds a few counts of this clonotype. The chain joins TRBV20-1 to TRBJ1-5, with D possibly matching TRBD1 (6 bases). Germline values: CDR1 DFQATT, CDR2 SNEGSKA (reference sequence). The CDR3 runs 13 residues. Between the trimmed V and J ends, which lost 3 bases and 2 bases, there was a span of 8 bases. CDR3 in DNA: TGCAGTGCTAGGAAGGGGGGCAATCAGCCCCAGCATTTT. Amino acid sequence: CSARKGGNQPQHF.

This clonotype was observed a single time. V usage is TRBV10-3 and J usage is TRBJ2-6; TRBD1 agrees at 8 bases. This CDR3 has 14 residues. Germline CDR1 ENHRY, CDR2 SYGVKD. The CDR3 bases are TGTCTCCCCACAGGGGGCTCTGGGGCCAACGTCCTGACTTTC. Translated, it gives CLPTGGSGANVLTF.

Notes on this clonotype: A much larger clone is a single base away; this may be a read error. J is TRBJ2-3 and V is TRBV6-2 or TRBV6-3; 11 bases are shared with TRBD2. V lost 6 bases to trimming and J lost 3 bases; unmatched junction nucleotides: 8. Germline V gene sequence: CDR1 MNHEY, CDR2 SVGEGT. This CDR3 has 16 residues. The CDR3 is CASSLLAGVETDTQYF. CDR3 in DNA: TGTGCCAGCAGCCTACTAGCGGGGGTAGAGACAGATACGCAGTATTTT.

About this clonotype: The CDR3 ends on some other residue instead of the conserved phenylalanine or tryptophan, so this is likely a read error. J is TRBJ2-5 and V is TRBV20-1; D not certain. The CDR3 loop spans 11 amino acids. Per the germline V gene, CDR1 is DFQATT and CDR2 is SNEGSKA (reference sequence). Trimming pared 6 bases from V and 4 bases from J, leaving 9 bases between. DNA for the CDR3: TGCAGTGCGCACCAACCAGAGACCCAGTACTTA. Its translation: CSAHQPETQYL.

This clonotype was observed a few times. The rearrangement uses TRBV11-3 and TRBJ1-2, with D unresolved. CDR3 size: 12 residues. Germline V gene lookup returns CDR1 SGHNT and CDR2 YENEEA. Trimming took off 3 bases at V and 4 bases at J, with 6 bases between the two ends. The CDR3 sequence is CASSFPAYGYTF. The CDR3 DNA reads TGTGCCAGCAGCTTCCCCGCCTATGGCTACACCTTC.

This clonotype has a handful of counts. The chain joins TRBV6-2 or TRBV6-3 to TRBJ2-5; possibly TRBD1 for D (6 bases). The V and J ends lost 6 bases and 1 base respectively, with 12 bases between them. Germline CDR1 MNHEY, CDR2 SVGEGT. The length of the CDR3 is 14 residues. CDR3 amino acids: CASRQGTIQETQYF. The CDR3 DNA reads TGTGCCAGCAGACAGGGCACCATCCAAGAGACCCAGTACTTC.

This clonotype occurred a few times. The chain uses TRBV7-2 and TRBJ1-6; TRBD1 might be the D (6 bases). Trimming cost V 7 bases and J 4 bases, with 11 bases left between them. From germline, CDR1 is SGHTA and CDR2 FQGNSA. There are 14 residues in the CDR3. The CDR3 sequence: CASTQTGYNSPLHF. The CDR3 nucleotides are TGTGCCAGCACACAGACAGGATATAATTCACCCCTCCACTTT.

CDR3 amino acids: CASSQVEGLGAYGYTF. The CDR3 region has the DNA TGTGCCAGCAGCCAAGTAGAGGGACTTGGGGCGTATGGCTACACCTTC. The chain has TRBV3-1 and TRBJ1-2; TRBD1 is a possible D gene (5 bases). Trimming left V 1 base short and J 5 bases short, with 17 bases between. Germline CDR1 LGHDT, CDR2 YNNKEL (reference sequence). This CDR3 has 16 residues. The full variable domain, completed using reference TRBV3-1 and TRBJ1-2, is DTAVSQTPKYLVTQMGNDKSIKCEQNLGHDTMYWYKQDSKKFLKIMFSYNNKELIINETVPNRFSPKSPDKAHLNLHINSLELGDSAVYFCASSQVEGLGAYGYTFGSGTRLTVV.

This chain connects TRBV7-2 to TRBJ2-3; D gene uncertain. Germline values: CDR1 SGHTA, CDR2 FQGNSA. Trimming removed 6 bases from V and 3 bases from J, with 10 bases in between. The CDR3 sequence is 13 residues long. This CDR3 reads CASSEWSTDTQYF. The CDR3 DNA is TGTGCCAGCAGTGAGTGGTCTACAGATACGCAGTATTTT.

The chain joins TRBV24-1 to TRBJ2-1; 8 bases align to TRBD2. V was pared by 5 bases and J by 5 bases, with 7 bases of the junction left unmatched. Germline V lookup: CDR1 KGHDR, CDR2 SFDVKD. CDR3 length: 15 residues. CDR3 sequence: CATSGRGAVNNEQFF. The DNA of the CDR3 is TGTGCCACCAGTGGGCGGGGGGCCGTTAACAATGAGCAGTTCTTC.

This clonotype turned up a few times. V is TRBV4-3 and J is TRBJ2-3; no reliable D call. The CDR3 loop spans 15 amino acids. Trimming left V 0 bases short and J 2 bases short, with 9 bases between. Per germline, CDR1 LGHNA and CDR2 YSLEER. The CDR3 nucleotides are TGCGCCAGCAGCCAAGATGCCCAGATCACAGATACGCAGTATTTT. It is translated as CASSQDAQITDTQYF.

DNA for the CDR3: TGTGCCAGCAGCCAGGGACAGGTCACCTACAATGAGCAGTTCTTC. Translation: CASSQGQVTYNEQFF. This chain joins TRBV3-1 and TRBJ2-1, with 8 bases fitting TRBD1. V gave up 3 bases and J gave up 2 bases; unmatched junction bases: 3. From germline, CDR1 is LGHDT and CDR2 YNNKEL (reference sequence). CDR3 size: 15 residues.

This chain uses TRBV4-1 with TRBJ2-7; D unclear. Germline-derived CDR1 and CDR2 are MGHRA and YSYEKL. V lost 1 base and J lost 2, with 9 bases in between. The CDR3 is 14 residues long. CDR3 DNA: TGCGCCAGCAGCCAAGGCAGGCCTACCTACGAGCAGTACTTC. Residues: CASSQGRPTYEQYF.

In its sample, this clonotype was seen many times. The V call is TRBV13, the J call TRBJ2-7; D not resolved. The CDR3 loop spans 13 amino acids. V was cut by 5 bases and J by 0 bases, with 8 bases left in between. Looked up from germline, CDR1 is PRHDT and CDR2 is FYEKMQ (reference sequence). The CDR3 region has the DNA TGTGCCAGCAGCCCTGGTCTCTCCTACGAGCAGTACTTC. This translates into CASSPGLSYEQYF.

This clonotype was detected only a few times. V usage is TRBV20-1 and J usage is TRBJ2-4, with D uncertain. Germline V gene data show CDR1 as DFQATT and CDR2 as SNEGSKA (reference sequence). CDR3 length: 15 residues. Trimming cost V 0 bases and J 0 bases, with 9 bases left between them. DNA of the CDR3: TGCAGTGCTAGAGATAGGCAATTAGCCAAAAACATTCAGTACTTC. Translation: CSARDRQLAKNIQYF.

About this clonotype: A much more abundant neighbour one base away suggests this may be a read error. The gene calls are TRBV19 and TRBJ2-1; perhaps TRBD2 as D (6 bases). The germline gives CDR1 LNHDA, CDR2 SQIVND (reference sequence). V was trimmed by 2 bases and J by 0 bases, leaving 11 bases between them. The CDR3 has 16 amino acids. The CDR3 spells CASSILGGSSYNEQFF. The DNA of the CDR3 is TGTGCCAGTAGTATATTGGGGGGTAGCTCCTACAATGAGCAGTTCTTC.

This clonotype came up once. The rearrangement links TRBV7-2 to TRBJ2-3; the D gene is possibly TRBD2 (6 bases). The germline CDR1 and CDR2 sequences are SGHTA and FQGNSA. V shed 0 bases and J shed 0 bases, with 10 bases lying between them. There are 16 residues in the CDR3. The CDR3 is CASSLAGGPSTDTQYF. The CDR3 coding sequence is TGTGCCAGCAGCTTAGCGGGGGGTCCTAGCACAGATACGCAGTATTTT. Together with reference TRBV7-2 and TRBJ2-3, the CDR3 gives the full variable domain: GAGVSQSPSNKVTEKGKDVELRCDPISGHTALYWYRQSLGQGLEFLIYFQGNSAPDKSGLPSDRFSAERTGGSVSTLTIQRTQQEDSAVYLCASSLAGGPSTDTQYFGPGTRLTVL.